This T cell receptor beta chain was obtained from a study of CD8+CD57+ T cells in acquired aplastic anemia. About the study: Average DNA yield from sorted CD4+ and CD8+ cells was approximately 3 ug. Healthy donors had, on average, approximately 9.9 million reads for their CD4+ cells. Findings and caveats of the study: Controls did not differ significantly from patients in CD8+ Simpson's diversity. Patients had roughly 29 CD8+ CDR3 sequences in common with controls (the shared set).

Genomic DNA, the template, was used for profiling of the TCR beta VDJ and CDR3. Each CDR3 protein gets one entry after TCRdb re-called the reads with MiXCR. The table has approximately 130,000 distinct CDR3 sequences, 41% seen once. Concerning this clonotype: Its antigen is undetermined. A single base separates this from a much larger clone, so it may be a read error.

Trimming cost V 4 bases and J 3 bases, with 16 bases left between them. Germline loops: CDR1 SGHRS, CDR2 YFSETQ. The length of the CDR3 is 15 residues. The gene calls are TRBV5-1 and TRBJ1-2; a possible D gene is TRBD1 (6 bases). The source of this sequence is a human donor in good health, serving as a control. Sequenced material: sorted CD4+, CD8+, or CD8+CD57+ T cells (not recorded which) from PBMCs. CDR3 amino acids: CASSMGAGSDYGYTF. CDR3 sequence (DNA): TGCGCCAGCAGCATGGGGGCGGGTTCGGACTATGGCTACACCTTC. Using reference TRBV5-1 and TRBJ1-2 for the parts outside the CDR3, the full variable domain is KAGVTQTPRYLIKTRGQQVTLSCSPISGHRSVSWYQQTPGQGLQFLFEYFSETQRNKGNFPGRFSGRQFSNSRSEMNVSTLELGDSALYLCASSMGAGSDYGYTFGSGTRLTVV.